The 8 T cell receptor beta chains reported below all come from one sample, sequenced in a study of spatial heterogeneity in lung cancer. Via MiXCR, TCRdb re-called the 5' RACE reads, giving one row per CDR3 protein. The sample lists tens of thousands of distinct CDR3 sequences, 15% occurring once. Study-wide findings and caveats: Mutation counts in tumors were tracked by counts of expanded intratumoral alpha and beta TCRs.

These receptors' antigens are unknown. The time point was: sample taken at primary tumor resection. This specimen consisted of lung tumor tissue, obtained at surgery. The origin of the receptors is a female donor with early-stage non-small cell lung cancer.

The chain employs TRBV20-1 and TRBJ2-1; 10 bases are a match to TRBD2. The junction had 14 bases not matched to a gene; V was cut back by 6 bases and J by 9 bases. The CDR3 is made up of 15 amino acids. CDR1 is DFQATT, CDR2 SNEGSKA, per germline (reference sequence). The CDR3: CSATILSGRAGEQFF. CDR3 nucleotide sequence: TGCAGTGCAACAATACTAAGCGGGAGGGCCGGTGAGCAGTTCTTC.

This clonotype was found a few times. DNA of the CDR3: TGTGCCAGCAGCCGCTCCGGGACAGGGGGTTACGAGCAGTACTTC. Its translation: CASSRSGTGGYEQYF. The chain is built from TRBV2 and TRBJ2-7; 11 bases are a match to TRBD1. The V and J ends lost 6 bases and 4 bases, in that order; junction bases with no gene match: 8. The CDR3 is 15 residues long. The germline CDR1 and CDR2 sequences are SNHLY and FYNNEI.

Ten or more counts support this clonotype. The chain employs TRBV20-1 and TRBJ2-7; no firm D call. Trimming took 2 bases from V and 4 from J, leaving 3 bases between them. Germline CDR1 is DFQATT and CDR2 is SNEGSKA (reference sequence). This CDR3 region has 10 residues. This chain's CDR3 is CSARPYEQYF. The CDR3 coding sequence is TGCAGTGCTAGACCATACGAGCAGTACTTC.

Relative to its sample, this clonotype is medium-sized (0.01 to 0.1%). The chain has TRBV11-2 and TRBJ2-3; perhaps TRBD1 as D (5 bases). This CDR3 region has 14 residues. Germline assignment: CDR1 SGHAT and CDR2 FQNNGV. The V and J ends lost 0 bases and 6 bases respectively, with 10 bases between them. CDR3 loop: CASSLEGPMDTQYF. As DNA, the CDR3 is TGTGCCAGCAGCTTAGAGGGGCCCATGGATACGCAGTATTTT.

On this clonotype itself: Just one base apart from a much larger clone, this may be a read error. This likely comes from a read error, as the CDR3 has no conserved phenylalanine or tryptophan at its end. CDR3 DNA: TGCGCCAGCAGCTTTACTAGCGGGAGCTCCTACGAGCAGTACTTG. Protein sequence: CASSFTSGSSYEQYL. V usage is TRBV5-1 and J usage is TRBJ2-7, with 11 nucleotides matching TRBD2. CDR3 length: 15 amino acids. Germline CDR1 SGHRS, CDR2 YFSETQ. Unmatched junction bases numbered 1, after V lost 2 bases and J lost 0 bases.

As concerns this clonotype: A much larger clone differs by one base, so this may be a read error. The chain links TRBV20-1 to TRBJ2-3; a possible D gene is TRBD2 (6 bases). The CDR3 sequence is 14 residues long. Germline assignment: CDR1 DFQATT and CDR2 SNEGSKA (reference sequence). Written as DNA, the CDR3 is TGCGGTGCTAGAGGGACTCTTGCGTCAGATACGCAGTATTTT. The encoded protein is CGARGTLASDTQYF.

This clonotype was seen at least ten times. The rearrangement uses TRBV24-1 and TRBJ2-7, with 7 positions matching TRBD2. The CDR3 sequence is 15 residues long. Germline CDR1 is KGHDR and CDR2 is SFDVKD. Trimming at V came to 4 bases and at J to 3 bases, leaving 8 bases not matched to a gene. This CDR3 is CATSDRTTSFYEQYF. For the CDR3, the DNA is TGTGCCACCAGTGACCGAACGACTAGCTTCTACGAGCAGTACTTC.

This clonotype came up many times. The DNA of the CDR3 is TGCAGCACCCCAGGCGGCGGGGCCACGGTCCTCCGAGGCGAGCAGTACTTC. It yields the protein CSTPGGGATVLRGEQYF. The chain employs TRBV20-1 and TRBJ2-7; the D gene is possibly TRBD2 (6 bases). Germline CDR1 and CDR2: DFQATT and SNEGSKA (reference sequence). The CDR3 covers 17 residues.